These T cell receptor beta chains were read from a single sample in a study of CD8 T cells in ankylosing spondylitis. A single record per CDR3 protein comes from TCRdb applying MiXCR to the 5' RACE reads. This table has some 700,000 distinct CDR3 sequences, 15% to 20% appearing once. Sequencing was done on a sample of blood, either unsorted or a sorted T cell fraction (not recorded which). These receptors were collected from a male donor with ankylosing spondylitis. The conserved cysteine and the conserved F or W are not part of the CDR3 here. The order of the fields is V gene, CDR3 protein.

v_call: TRBV12-3/TRBV12-4; cdr3_aa: ASSPRQGSTGELF
v_call: TRBV7-2; cdr3_aa: ASSLSSSGRGKETQY
v_call: TRBV12-3/TRBV12-4; cdr3_aa: ASSLGPTSFGGELF
v_call: TRBV11-2; cdr3_aa: ASSLAPGSNTEAF
v_call: TRBV20-1; cdr3_aa: SAGQGASSPLH
v_call: TRBV13; cdr3_aa: ASSLLDATNEKLF
v_call: TRBV5-1; cdr3_aa: ASSSTTGSYNEQF
v_call: TRBV12-3/TRBV12-4; cdr3_aa: ASSLARRSLNTEAF
v_call: TRBV12-3/TRBV12-4; cdr3_aa: ASSLAGGLTDTQY
v_call: TRBV4-1; cdr3_aa: ASSQGDREHQPQH
v_call: TRBV5-6; cdr3_aa: AVNIWGDLETQY
v_call: TRBV10-3; cdr3_aa: AIGVSGDNEQF
v_call: TRBV19; cdr3_aa: ASLNTDTNEQF
v_call: TRBV5-1; cdr3_aa: ASSLDGGQNQPQH
v_call: TRBV5-1; cdr3_aa: ASSLVQGAKNEQY
v_call: TRBV6-2/TRBV6-3; cdr3_aa: ASNPGWVYEQY
v_call: TRBV11-2; cdr3_aa: ASSSGTSRIEQF
v_call: TRBV12-3/TRBV12-4; cdr3_aa: ASSFAPNTEAF
v_call: TRBV12-3/TRBV12-4; cdr3_aa: ATLGQGNSPLH
v_call: TRBV12-3/TRBV12-4; cdr3_aa: ASSLKQAPRGQF
v_call: TRBV7-2; cdr3_aa: ASSRLPGGAYEQY
v_call: TRBV7-7; cdr3_aa: ASSLEGTRTNTGELF